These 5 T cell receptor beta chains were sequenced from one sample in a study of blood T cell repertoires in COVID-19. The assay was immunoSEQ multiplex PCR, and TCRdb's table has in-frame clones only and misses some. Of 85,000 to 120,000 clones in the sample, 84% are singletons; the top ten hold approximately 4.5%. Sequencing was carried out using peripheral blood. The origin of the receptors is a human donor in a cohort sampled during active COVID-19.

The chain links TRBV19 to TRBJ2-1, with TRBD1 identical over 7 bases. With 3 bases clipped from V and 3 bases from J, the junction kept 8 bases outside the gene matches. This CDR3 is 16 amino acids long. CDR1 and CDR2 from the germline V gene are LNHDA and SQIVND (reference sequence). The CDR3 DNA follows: TGTGCCAGTAGTATCCCTCGGACAGGCCTCTACAATGAGCAGTTCTTC. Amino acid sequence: CASSIPRTGLYNEQFF.

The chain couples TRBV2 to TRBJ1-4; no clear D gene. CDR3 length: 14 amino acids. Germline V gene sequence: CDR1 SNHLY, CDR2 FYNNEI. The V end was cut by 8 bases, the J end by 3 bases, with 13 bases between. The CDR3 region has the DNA TGTGCCAGCCAGGTCGCCCGATCTAATGAAAAACTGTTTTTT. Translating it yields CASQVARSNEKLFF.

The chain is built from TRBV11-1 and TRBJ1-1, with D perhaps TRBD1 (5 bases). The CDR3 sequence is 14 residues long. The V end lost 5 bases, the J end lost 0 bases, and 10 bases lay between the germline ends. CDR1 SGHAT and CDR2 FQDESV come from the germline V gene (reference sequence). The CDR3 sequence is CASSRTLLNTEAFF. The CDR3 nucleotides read TGTGCCAGCAGCCGGACACTTTTGAACACTGAAGCTTTCTTT.

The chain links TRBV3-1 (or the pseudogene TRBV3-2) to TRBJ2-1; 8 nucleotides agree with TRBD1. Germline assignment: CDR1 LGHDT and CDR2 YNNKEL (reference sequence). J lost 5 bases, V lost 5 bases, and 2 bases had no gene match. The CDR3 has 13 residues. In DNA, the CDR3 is TGTGCCAGCAGCTGGACAGGGAACAATGAGCAGTTCTTC. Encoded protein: CASSWTGNNEQFF.

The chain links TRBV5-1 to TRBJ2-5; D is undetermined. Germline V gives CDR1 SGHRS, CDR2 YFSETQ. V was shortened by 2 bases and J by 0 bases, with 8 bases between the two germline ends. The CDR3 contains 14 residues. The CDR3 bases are TGCGCCAGCAGCTTTCAGTCTTACCAAGAGACCCAGTACTTC. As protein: CASSFQSYQETQYF.